Below are 28 T cell receptor beta chains sequenced from a single sample in a study of Graves' ophthalmopathy and Graves' hyperthyroidism. TCR beta CDR3 regions were amplified from RNA transcripts. Scientists carried out first-round RT-PCR using HTBI primers and then a second-round multiplex PCR. TCRdb re-called the multiplex PCR reads with MiXCR, one entry per CDR3 protein. The table has a few hundred thousand distinct CDR3 sequences, approximately 37% seen once; the top ten hold approximately 4.1%. Sequencing was done on a sample of peripheral blood or thyroid tissue (not recorded which). The receptors were sampled from an adult man with Graves' hyperthyroidism.

This clonotype was seen repeatedly, ten times or more. V usage is TRBV24-1 and J usage is TRBJ2-7, with D tentatively TRBD1 (6 bases). This CDR3 spans 18 amino acids. With 2 bases removed from V and 2 bases from J, the gap between germline ends came to 21 bases. Per the germline V gene, CDR1 is KGHDR and CDR2 is SFDVKD. CDR3 in DNA: TGTGCCACCAGTGATTCTCATATAGGGACATCGGGCGCCTACGAGCAGTACTTC. It translates to CATSDSHIGTSGAYEQYF.

Many counts were recorded for this clonotype. This chain joins TRBV6-1 and TRBJ2-7; D remains ambiguous. Germline V gene lookup returns CDR1 MNHNS and CDR2 SASEGT. The CDR3 spans 12 residues. V lost 7 bases to trimming and J lost 0 bases, with 7 bases between them. The CDR3 DNA sequence: TGTGCCAGCACGCGGAACTCCTACGAGCAGTACTTC. Translation: CASTRNSYEQYF.

This clonotype was detected ten times or more. A much larger clone differs by one base, so this may be a read error. The chain carries TRBV10-3 and TRBJ1-2; 7 bases match TRBD1. V trimming: 8 bases; J trimming: 2 bases; junction bases outside the gene matches: 11. Germline-derived CDR1 and CDR2 are ENHRY and SYGVKD. The CDR3 has 15 amino acids. DNA of the CDR3: TGTGCCATCGGTGGGGACAGCTCACCGAACTATGGCTACACCTTC. Protein: CAIGGDSSPNYGYTF.

This clonotype turned up a few times. This rearrangement joins TRBV6-6 to TRBJ1-4; 9 nucleotides line up with TRBD1. CDR1 MNHNY and CDR2 SVGAGI come from the germline V gene (reference sequence). CDR3 length equals 12 residues. V dropped 5 bases and J dropped 13; count of bases not matched to a gene: 5. CDR3 bases: TGTGCCAGCAGTACAGGGGGCGGTGGACTGTTTTTT. Amino acid sequence: CASSTGGGGLFF.

Ten or more counts support this clonotype. V and J are TRBV25-1 and TRBJ1-6, with TRBD1 matching over 8 bases. This CDR3 is built from 16 residues. CDR1 is MGHDK and CDR2 is SYGVNS in the germline V gene. V lost 3 bases and J lost 4; bases outside the gene matches: 5. The CDR3 nucleotides read TGTGCCAGCAGTGAGAGGACAGGGCCTTATAATTCACCCCTCCACTTT. This codes for CASSERTGPYNSPLHF.

The V gene is TRBV6-2 or TRBV6-3, the J gene TRBJ2-5; TRBD1 matches 7 bases. The CDR3 length is 15 residues. V gave up 6 bases and J gave up 1 base; unmatched junction bases: 8. CDR1 is MNHEY and CDR2 is SVGEGT in the germline V gene. The CDR3 DNA reads TGTGCCAGCAGCGAGGACAGGCCAACCCAAGAGACCCAGTACTTC. It translates to CASSEDRPTQETQYF.

The CDR3 region has the DNA TGTGCCATCAGTGCAAGGGCCAGCAGCGTAGGTCGGATGCAGGGAGAAAATCAGCCCCAGCATTTT. Amino acid sequence: CAISARASSVGRMQGENQPQHF. The genes are TRBV10-3 and TRBJ1-5; D might be TRBD1 (5 bases). Germline V lookup: CDR1 ENHRY, CDR2 SYGVKD. The CDR3 is 22 residues long. V was shortened by 4 bases and J by 4 bases, with 35 bases between the two germline ends.

The chain employs TRBV29-1 and TRBJ2-3, with unresolved D. The CDR3 totals 18 residues. Germline loops: CDR1 SQVTM, CDR2 ANQGSEA. The V gene lost 1 base and the J gene lost 0 bases, with 20 bases spanning the gap. The CDR3 DNA reads TGCAGCGTTGAAGTCCTGGTTAATGGCCAGGCTAGCACAGATACGCAGTATTTT. This sequence encodes CSVEVLVNGQASTDTQYF.

The J gene is TRBJ1-1, the V gene TRBV30; TRBD1 might be the D (5 bases). From germline, CDR1 is GTSNPN and CDR2 SVGIG (reference sequence). The CDR3 is made up of 14 amino acids. Trimming took 0 bases from V and 6 from J, leaving 14 bases between them. The CDR3 region is CAWSVRAGKAEAFF. Here the CDR3 DNA reads TGTGCCTGGAGTGTTAGAGCAGGGAAGGCTGAAGCTTTCTTT.

Of note for this clonotype: A much larger clone sits a single nucleotide away, making a read error possible. The gene calls are TRBV9 and TRBJ2-7; D is perhaps TRBD2 (5 bases). The CDR3 loop spans 12 amino acids. The germline V gene has CDR1 SGDLS and CDR2 YYNGEE. The CDR3 nucleotides read TGTGCCAGCAGCGTAGGAGGAGGCGAGCAGTGCTTC. It specifies CASSVGGGEQCF.

This clonotype was found many times. The chain recombines TRBV19 with TRBJ1-1; D is uncertain. Looked up from germline, CDR1 is LNHDA and CDR2 is SQIVND (reference sequence). V was trimmed by 3 bases and J by 0 bases, leaving 8 bases between them. The CDR3 spans 14 residues. CDR3 in amino acids: CASSIIGMNTEAFF. The CDR3 coding sequence is TGTGCCAGTAGTATCATAGGGATGAACACTGAAGCTTTCTTT.

This chain links TRBV29-1 with TRBJ1-5; 8 nucleotides agree with TRBD1. The CDR3 is made up of 12 amino acids. Germline V CDR1 and CDR2: SQVTM, ANQGSEA. Trimming took 8 bases from V and 5 from J; bases not matched to a gene: 5. CDR3 residues: CSLGQDDQPQHF. CDR3 sequence (DNA): TGCAGCTTGGGACAGGACGATCAGCCCCAGCATTTT.

This sequence joins TRBV18 and TRBJ1-2, with a tentative D call TRBD1 (6 bases). V lost 6 bases and J lost 4, with 12 bases in between. This CDR3 contains 13 residues. The germline CDR1 and CDR2 sequences are KGHSH and LQKENI. The chain's CDR3 is CASSRQDSYGYTF. CDR3 nucleotides: TGTGCCAGCTCGCGACAGGATTCCTATGGCTACACCTTC.

The table lists this clonotype with many counts. V is TRBV11-2 and J is TRBJ2-5; 11 bases are shared with TRBD2. Germline CDR1 SGHAT, CDR2 FQNNGV. The CDR3 has 16 residues. Trimming at V came to 5 bases and at J to 2 bases, leaving 7 bases not matched to a gene. The CDR3 DNA is TGTGCCAGCAGCCCAGATATAGCGGGGGGGCAAGAGACCCAGTACTTC. This encodes CASSPDIAGGQETQYF. The entire variable domain, with the rest obtained from reference TRBV11-2 and TRBJ2-5, is as follows: EAGVAQSPRYKIIEKRQSVAFWCNPISGHATLYWYQQILGQGPKLLIQFQNNGVVDDSQLPKDRFSAERLKGVDSTLKIQPAKLEDSAVYLCASSPDIAGGQETQYFGPGTRLLVL.

CDR3 sequence (DNA): TGTGCCAGCACCCAAACCGGGGTTGGGGAGCTGTTTTTT. Protein: CASTQTGVGELFF. This sequence joins TRBV2 and TRBJ2-2; tentatively, D is TRBD2 (5 bases). Deletions cut 7 bases from V and 8 bases from J, with 14 bases between. The CDR3 runs 13 residues. The germline gives CDR1 SNHLY, CDR2 FYNNEI.

As concerns this clonotype: A read error may explain this, as a much larger clone is one base away. V is TRBV29-1 and J is TRBJ1-1, with unresolved D. V gave up 8 bases and J gave up 6 bases, with 13 bases separating them. There are 11 residues in the CDR3. Per germline, CDR1 SQVTM and CDR2 ANQGSEA. DNA of the CDR3: TGCAGCACACAAGGGAGGGCTGAAGCTTTCTTT. Translation gives CSTQGRAEAFF.

The chain is built from TRBV7-9 and TRBJ2-5, with 9 positions matching TRBD1. Germline CDR1 is SEHNR and CDR2 is FQNEAQ (reference sequence). CDR3 length: 15 residues. Trimming at V came to 7 bases and at J to 3 bases, leaving 9 bases not matched to a gene. The CDR3 sequence: CASTVTGGVKETQYF. The CDR3 bases are TGTGCCAGCACAGTAACAGGGGGCGTAAAAGAGACCCAGTACTTC.

Remarks on this clonotype: At one boundary the junction diverges from the germline segment, which might be a read error. The CDR3, as DNA: TGTGCCAGCAGCCAAGAAGTGAGGTTAGATAGCAATCAGCCCCGGCATTTT. The encoded protein is CASSQEVRLDSNQPRHF. This sequence joins TRBV5-6 and TRBJ1-5; D gene uncertain. Germline values: CDR1 SGHDT, CDR2 YYEEEE. The CDR3 loop spans 17 amino acids.

This clonotype showed up just a few times. This sequence joins TRBV7-9 and TRBJ2-2; 8 bases are a match to TRBD1. The CDR3 totals 18 residues. Looked up from germline, CDR1 is SEHNR and CDR2 is FQNEAQ (reference sequence). V lost 6 bases, J lost 1 base, and 13 bases stayed unmatched. The CDR3 loop reads CASSPHRDRNLNTGELFF. The CDR3, as DNA: TGTGCCAGCAGTCCACACCGGGACAGGAACTTGAACACCGGGGAGCTGTTTTTT.

There are many counts of this clonotype. The chain couples TRBV12-3 or TRBV12-4 to TRBJ2-2; D is unresolved. The CDR3 contains 13 residues. With 6 bases removed from V and 2 bases from J, the gap between germline ends came to 7 bases. The CDR3 bases are TGTGCCAGCAGACCCCTTAACACCGGGGAGCTGTTTTTT. Protein product: CASRPLNTGELFF.

The table lists this clonotype with many counts. CDR3 nucleotide sequence: TGCAGTGCCCAGCGGGGCTCGAGAAACGCCTACGAGCAGTACTTC. Its protein product is CSAQRGSRNAYEQYF. The V and J genes are TRBV20-1 and TRBJ2-7; TRBD2 matches at 7 bases. Germline V lookup: CDR1 DFQATT, CDR2 SNEGSKA (reference sequence). The CDR3 length is 15 residues. V was clipped by 6 bases and J by 2 bases; unmatched bases: 13.

The sample holds many counts of this clonotype. The chain employs TRBV20-1 and TRBJ2-7, with a possible D match to TRBD1 (6 bases). This CDR3 region has 13 residues. CDR1 is DFQATT, CDR2 SNEGSKA, per germline (reference sequence). Between the trimmed V and J ends, which lost 1 base and 2 bases, there was a span of 9 bases. This CDR3 reads CSARGQEAYEQYF. For the CDR3, the DNA is TGCAGTGCTAGAGGACAGGAGGCCTACGAGCAGTACTTC.

The gene calls are TRBV28 and TRBJ2-7; D gene ambiguous. The CDR3 loop spans 14 amino acids. Per the germline V gene, CDR1 is MDHEN and CDR2 is SYDVKM. Trimming left V 6 bases short and J 0 bases short, with 12 bases between. The chain's CDR3 is CASRHDGISYEQYF. For the CDR3, the DNA is TGTGCCAGCAGGCATGACGGAATCTCCTACGAGCAGTACTTC.

The chain links TRBV20-1 to TRBJ1-3; TRBD1 aligns across 7 bases. The germline gives CDR1 DFQATT, CDR2 SNEGSKA (reference sequence). V lost 6 bases and J lost 8; bases outside the gene matches: 16. The length of the CDR3 is 15 residues. CDR3 amino acids: CSAGGETGSGYTIYF. The CDR3 region has the DNA TGCAGTGCGGGGGGGGAGACAGGGTCTGGCTACACCATATATTTT.

In its sample, this clonotype was seen many times. The chain combines TRBV7-2 with TRBJ1-6; the match to TRBD1 covers 11 bases. The CDR3 length is 16 residues. Germline V gene data show CDR1 as SGHTA and CDR2 as FQGNSA. The J segment lost 4 bases and the V segment lost 4 bases, leaving 3 bases of the junction unmatched. The CDR3 sequence is CASSSGTGGYNSPLHF. Written as DNA, the CDR3 is TGTGCCAGCAGCTCCGGGACAGGGGGGTATAATTCACCCCTCCACTTT.

In this sample, this clonotype turned up once. This chain joins TRBV6-1 and TRBJ1-2, with a tentative D call TRBD1 (6 bases). Per the germline V gene, CDR1 is MNHNS and CDR2 is SASEGT. There are 13 residues in the CDR3. With 1 base removed from V and 3 bases from J, the gap between germline ends came to 6 bases. CDR3 DNA: TGTGCCAGCAGTGAAGAGGGGGACTATGGCTACACCTTC. Its translation is CASSEEGDYGYTF.

This clonotype occurred a few times. The chain employs TRBV2 and TRBJ2-1, with D possibly TRBD1 on 6 matching bases. CDR1 SNHLY and CDR2 FYNNEI come from the germline V gene. The CDR3 spans 12 residues. V was trimmed by 8 bases and J by 6 bases, leaving 11 bases between them. CDR3 coding DNA: TGTGCCAGCGCCCGAGGGGGCAATGAGCAGTTCTTC. It yields the protein CASARGGNEQFF.

The chain links TRBV7-8 to TRBJ1-2; 10 nucleotides align to TRBD1. Germline assignment: CDR1 SGHVS and CDR2 FQNEAQ. The J segment lost 7 bases and the V segment lost 3 bases, leaving 11 bases of the junction unmatched. The CDR3 sequence is 16 residues long. The chain's CDR3 is CASSFRQGAPLGGYTF. The CDR3 nucleotides read TGTGCCAGCAGCTTTAGACAGGGGGCCCCACTGGGTGGCTACACCTTC.